This T cell receptor (beta chain) derives from a study of vaccination and CD4 T cells after COVID-19. Treatment reported: roughly ten-day PBMC culture with coronavirus spike peptide pools or control peptides (ViraFEST assay). This clonotype was recorded a few times. The antigen remains undetermined. Germline CDR1 is KGHDR and CDR2 is SFDVKD. This CDR3 has 14 residues. Between the trimmed V and J ends, which lost 10 bases and 2 bases, there was a span of 13 bases. Scientists ran DNA taken from cultured CD4+ T cells through the Oncomine TCR Beta short-read assay for sequencing. From the PCR reads, TCRdb called clonotypes with MiXCR, one entry per CDR3 protein. The repertoire holds 4,300 or so distinct CDR3 sequences, less than 25% seen once, with around 25% in the top ten.

The gene calls are TRBV24-1 and TRBJ1-4; D is uncertain. The sequencing sample was made of CD4+ T cells from blood, cultured in vitro. The clonotype comes from a human donor who had recovered from COVID-19. The CDR3 sequence is CATTTGSTNEKLFF. For the CDR3, the DNA is TGTGCCACTACAACCGGGTCTACTAATGAAAAACTGTTTTTT.